The clone carrying this T cell receptor beta chain was observed a handful of times. Its antigen is unidentified. This record belongs to a study of beta chain features in type 1 diabetes. Every isolated RNA sample was fully reverse transcribed, so sequencing captured expressed TCRB transcripts. The method was immunoSEQ multiplex PCR; TCRdb's version includes in-frame clones alone and lacks a portion of them. Altogether about 140,000 clones are present, around a tenth being singletons, with the ten largest covering about 0.6%. A single heparinised blood sample, averaging roughly 100 mL, was obtained per donor. Germline CDR1 is SGHRS and CDR2 is YFSETQ. Trimming pared 2 bases from V and 4 bases from J, leaving 9 bases between. The CDR3 is 13 amino acids. Study-wide points: Resolution of whether HLA type affects TCRB rearrangement was not achieved here. When cDNA is sequenced, cells with high TCR expression could be over-represented. Patients with type 1 diabetes showed fewer VDJ junction insertions and more deletions.

The source is a woman in her thirties or forties in good health. Sequenced: central memory CD4+ T cells from blood. The gene calls are TRBV5-1 and TRBJ1-1, with D perhaps TRBD1 (6 bases). This chain's CDR3 is CASSFTGITEAFF. The CDR3 DNA sequence: TGCGCCAGCAGCTTTACAGGGATCACTGAAGCTTTCTTT. The complete variable domain, with remaining parts taken from reference TRBV5-1 and TRBJ1-1, reads KAGVTQTPRYLIKTRGQQVTLSCSPISGHRSVSWYQQTPGQGLQFLFEYFSETQRNKGNFPGRFSGRQFSNSRSEMNVSTLELGDSALYLCASSFTGITEAFFGQGTRLTVV.